These 10 T cell receptor beta chains came from one sample sequenced in a study of T cells in tuberculosis. Assay: immunoSEQ multiplex PCR; the TCRdb copy retains only in-frame clones and omits some. The profile covers about 20,000 clones, with roughly nine tenths appearing a single time and about 14% taken by the ten largest. Sequencing input: PBMCs. The receptors derive from a donor under 30 with latent tuberculosis or without tuberculosis infection.

The V call is TRBV9, the J call TRBJ1-5, with 9 bases aligning to TRBD1. Germline values: CDR1 SGDLS, CDR2 YYNGEE. The CDR3 consists of 15 residues. With V trimmed by 3 bases and J by 0 bases, 1 base remained unmatched. The CDR3 spells CASSGGQGSNQPQHF. The CDR3, as DNA: TGTGCCAGCAGCGGGGGACAGGGTAGCAATCAGCCCCAGCATTTT. Together with reference TRBV9 and TRBJ1-5, the CDR3 gives the full variable domain: DSGVTQTPKHLITATGQRVTLRCSPRSGDLSVYWYQQSLDQGLQFLIQYYNGEERAKGNILERFSAQQFPDLHSELNLSSLELGDSALYFCASSGGQGSNQPQHFGDGTRLSIL.

This chain uses TRBV2 with TRBJ1-3, with 9 bases aligning to TRBD1. Germline trimming cut 5 bases from V and 10 bases from J; bases unmatched to any gene: 6. Germline lookup yields CDR1 SNHLY and CDR2 FYNNEI. The length of the CDR3 is 13 residues. The CDR3 DNA is TGTGCCAGCAGTCGGGACAGGGATGAGACCATATATTTT. Its protein is CASSRDRDETIYF.

This chain connects TRBV25-1 to TRBJ2-1, with 8 nucleotides matching TRBD1. J lost 8 bases, V lost 0 bases, and 12 bases had no gene match. Germline V lookup: CDR1 MGHDK, CDR2 SYGVNS. The CDR3 totals 17 residues. CDR3 amino acids: CASSEYKSASGGDEQFF. The CDR3 DNA reads TGTGCCAGCAGTGAATATAAAAGTGCGTCAGGGGGCGATGAGCAGTTCTTC.

V usage is TRBV2 and J usage is TRBJ2-3, with D tentatively TRBD1 (6 bases). CDR1 and CDR2 (germline): SNHLY, FYNNEI. The CDR3 is 15 amino acids. Trimming pared 10 bases from V and 3 bases from J, leaving 20 bases between. This CDR3 is CATRKGDPATDTQYF. The CDR3, as DNA: TGTGCCACCCGAAAGGGGGACCCAGCAACAGATACGCAGTATTTT.

This clone occurred once. The chain has TRBV4-1 and TRBJ1-4, with TRBD1 matching over 7 bases. Germline CDR1 MGHRA, CDR2 YSYEKL. The CDR3 length is 15 residues. V was clipped by 3 bases and J by 3 bases; unmatched bases: 4. CDR3: CASSQVQGSNEKLFF. The CDR3 coding sequence is TGCGCCAGCAGCCAGGTACAGGGGTCTAATGAAAAACTGTTTTTT.

The V gene is TRBV4-1, the J gene TRBJ1-4; D may be TRBD1 (6 bases). The CDR3 is 19 residues long. The germline V gene has CDR1 MGHRA and CDR2 YSYEKL. Trimming took off 0 bases at V and 8 bases at J, with 25 bases between the two ends. The CDR3 loop reads CASSQEGGLGGTRSEKLFF. CDR3 in DNA: TGCGCCAGCAGCCAAGAAGGAGGTTTGGGGGGGACAAGATCGGAAAAACTGTTTTTT.

The chain employs TRBV30 and TRBJ1-2; D is unclear. Germline loops: CDR1 GTSNPN, CDR2 SVGIG (reference sequence). The ends were cut back, 3 bases at V and 2 bases at J, with 19 bases in the middle. The CDR3 contains 16 residues. The CDR3 nucleotides read TGTGCCTGGAGAGCCGCCCGGGGTCACCAAAACTATGGCTACACCTTC. Translated: CAWRAARGHQNYGYTF.

The chain combines TRBV6-5 with TRBJ1-2; 8 bases match TRBD1. The CDR3 covers 13 residues. Germline CDR1 and CDR2: MNHEY and SVGAGI. The V and J ends lost 5 bases and 8 bases, in that order; junction bases with no gene match: 7. Here the CDR3 DNA reads TGTGCCAGCAGTACAGGGGGTGGCCGGGGCTACACCTTC. Translated, it gives CASSTGGGRGYTF.

CDR3 in amino acids: CSVSIQWGQGVKDTQYF. The CDR3 DNA reads as TGCAGCGTCTCAATCCAATGGGGACAGGGGGTTAAAGATACGCAGTATTTT. The chain joins TRBV29-1 to TRBJ2-3, with 11 bases lining up with TRBD1. This CDR3 spans 17 amino acids. Germline CDR1 and CDR2: SQVTM and ANQGSEA. Trimming at V came to 6 bases and at J to 5 bases, leaving 16 bases not matched to a gene.

The V and J genes are TRBV19 and TRBJ1-1; D remains unclear. Between the trimmed V and J ends, which lost 1 base and 1 base, there was a span of 13 bases. The CDR3 has 16 amino acids. Per the germline V gene, CDR1 is LNHDA and CDR2 is SQIVND (reference sequence). The CDR3 loop is CASSIAVSLSNTEAFF. CDR3 nucleotide sequence: TGTGCCAGTAGTATAGCGGTGAGCCTTTCGAACACTGAAGCTTTCTTT.